A selection of T cell receptor beta chains follows, all from one sample in a study of beta chain features in type 1 diabetes. Assay used: immunoSEQ multiplex PCR; TCRdb lists only in-frame clones, some missing. Among about 130,000 clones listed, about a tenth were seen once. The sample taken for sequencing was central memory CD4+ T cells from blood. The receptors derive from a young man in good health. CDR3s include the opening cysteine and the closing phenylalanine or tryptophan. The D gene is left open where the match is weak. Rows may omit the clone size; those that give it use once, few, many or a size class.

CDR3nt: TGTGCCAGCAGTTATTCGGGGGGTCATGAAAAACTGTTTTTT
CDR3aa: CASSYSGGHEKLFF
j_gene: TRBJ1-4
d_gene: .
abundance: .
v_gene: TRBV6-5

CDR3nt: TGTGCCAGCAGCGCTGACAACTCTGGAAACACCATATATTTT
CDR3aa: CASSADNSGNTIYF
j_gene: TRBJ1-3
d_gene: .
abundance: many
v_gene: TRBV9

CDR3nt: TGTGCCAGTAGTATAGATCGCGGGACAGGGCACGAGCAGTACTTC
CDR3aa: CASSIDRGTGHEQYF
j_gene: TRBJ2-7
d_gene: TRBD1
abundance: many
v_gene: TRBV19

CDR3nt: TGTGCCTGGAGTGTACTTGGAGGGATCATCACCTACGAGCAGTACTTC
CDR3aa: CAWSVLGGIITYEQYF
j_gene: TRBJ2-7
d_gene: .
abundance: .
v_gene: TRBV30

CDR3nt: TGTGCCAGCAGTTTAAACAGCCCGAACTATGGCTACACCTTC
CDR3aa: CASSLNSPNYGYTF
j_gene: TRBJ1-2
d_gene: .
abundance: .
v_gene: TRBV28

CDR3nt: TGCGCCAGCAGCTTGGGATCCAGGGGCTCAGAGACCCAGTACTTC
CDR3aa: CASSLGSRGSETQYF
j_gene: TRBJ2-5
d_gene: .
abundance: few
v_gene: TRBV5-1

CDR3nt: TGTGCCAGCAGTTACGAGCGGCGGGGGGTTGGAGATACGCAGTATTTT
CDR3aa: CASSYERRGVGDTQYF
j_gene: TRBJ2-3
d_gene: TRBD2
abundance: .
v_gene: TRBV6-5

CDR3nt: TGTGCCAGCAGCCCAGAGGGTTACGAGCAGTACTTC
CDR3aa: CASSPEGYEQYF
j_gene: TRBJ2-7
d_gene: .
abundance: .
v_gene: TRBV7-2

CDR3nt: TGTGCCAGCAAAAGACAGGGGGAGGCCTACGAGCAGTACTTC
CDR3aa: CASKRQGEAYEQYF
j_gene: TRBJ2-7
d_gene: TRBD1
abundance: few
v_gene: TRBV25-1

CDR3nt: TGTGCCAGCAGCAGGAGAACTAGCGGGGGGCAAGAGACCCAGTACTTC
CDR3aa: CASSRRTSGGQETQYF
j_gene: TRBJ2-5
d_gene: TRBD2
abundance: few
v_gene: TRBV7-2

CDR3nt: TGTGCCAGCAGCGCCAGACAGGGCACAGATACGCAGTATTTT
CDR3aa: CASSARQGTDTQYF
j_gene: TRBJ2-3
d_gene: .
abundance: .
v_gene: TRBV7-2

CDR3nt: TGTGCCAGCAGGCCTAGGACAGATGAAGCTTTCTTT
CDR3aa: CASRPRTDEAFF
j_gene: TRBJ1-1
d_gene: .
abundance: few
v_gene: TRBV27

CDR3nt: TGTGCCAGCAGCTTGGGGACAGGCTCTGGAAACACCATATATTTT
CDR3aa: CASSLGTGSGNTIYF
j_gene: TRBJ1-3
d_gene: TRBD1
abundance: .
v_gene: TRBV5-6

CDR3nt: TGTGCCAGCTGCCAGAGACTCCCAGATACGCAGTATTTT
CDR3aa: CASCQRLPDTQYF
j_gene: TRBJ2-3
d_gene: .
abundance: few
v_gene: TRBV27

CDR3nt: TGTGCCAGCAGCTTAGCCAATAACTATGGCTACACCTTC
CDR3aa: CASSLANNYGYTF
j_gene: TRBJ1-2
d_gene: .
abundance: few
v_gene: TRBV7-9

CDR3nt: TGTGCCAGCAGCCAAGATAGACAGGGGACGGAGCAGTTCTTC
CDR3aa: CASSQDRQGTEQFF
j_gene: TRBJ2-1
d_gene: TRBD1
abundance: many
v_gene: TRBV4-2

CDR3nt: TGTGCCAGCAGCTTGGGGGGGGCTGATGAAAAACTGTTTTTT
CDR3aa: CASSLGGADEKLFF
j_gene: TRBJ1-4
d_gene: .
abundance: .
v_gene: TRBV7-9

CDR3nt: TGTGCCAGCAGCCCAAACAGGAACACCGGGGAGCTGTTTTTT
CDR3aa: CASSPNRNTGELFF
j_gene: TRBJ2-2
d_gene: .
abundance: .
v_gene: TRBV7-2

CDR3nt: TGCAGCGGGTCACTAGCGGGGGGGCCAACAGATACGCAGTATTTT
CDR3aa: CSGSLAGGPTDTQYF
j_gene: TRBJ2-3
d_gene: TRBD2
abundance: few
v_gene: TRBV29-1

CDR3nt: TGTGCCAGCAGCCCTAGCGGCGGTCCAGAGACCCAGTACTTC
CDR3aa: CASSPSGGPETQYF
j_gene: TRBJ2-5
d_gene: TRBD2
abundance: .
v_gene: TRBV7-2

CDR3nt: TGTGCCTGGACGAAGCGGTCCTACGAGCAGTACTTC
CDR3aa: CAWTKRSYEQYF
j_gene: TRBJ2-7
d_gene: .
abundance: many
v_gene: TRBV30

CDR3nt: TGTGCCAGCTCACCCACTCGGGGAAGCCACTCTGGGGCCAACGTCCTGACTTTC
CDR3aa: CASSPTRGSHSGANVLTF
j_gene: TRBJ2-6
d_gene: .
abundance: few
v_gene: TRBV18

CDR3nt: TGTGCCAGCTCACCACAGAGCTCCTATAATTCACCCCTCCACTTT
CDR3aa: CASSPQSSYNSPLHF
j_gene: TRBJ1-6
d_gene: .
abundance: .
v_gene: TRBV18

CDR3nt: TGCGCCAGCGGAAGGGGTGGCACAGATACGCAGTATTTT
CDR3aa: CASGRGGTDTQYF
j_gene: TRBJ2-3
d_gene: .
abundance: .
v_gene: TRBV5-1

CDR3nt: TGTGCCAGCAGCTTAATAAGGGCTAGAGGGAACGAAAAACTGTTTTTT
CDR3aa: CASSLIRARGNEKLFF
j_gene: TRBJ1-4
d_gene: .
abundance: .
v_gene: TRBV11-2

CDR3nt: TGTGCCAGCAGCTTAGCAGGGGTGGAGACCCAGTACTTC
CDR3aa: CASSLAGVETQYF
j_gene: TRBJ2-5
d_gene: .
abundance: few
v_gene: TRBV13

CDR3nt: TGTGCCAGCAGCTTCAACGGGGGCGGGAGAGGGACTGAAGCTTTCTTT
CDR3aa: CASSFNGGGRGTEAFF
j_gene: TRBJ1-1
d_gene: .
abundance: few
v_gene: TRBV7-9

CDR3nt: TGTGCCAGCAGCGTAGCCCCCGGGACTAAGGAGCAGTACTTC
CDR3aa: CASSVAPGTKEQYF
j_gene: TRBJ2-7
d_gene: TRBD2
abundance: few
v_gene: TRBV9

CDR3nt: TGCGCCAGCAGCCCGGGACAGCAAGAGACCCAGTACTTC
CDR3aa: CASSPGQQETQYF
j_gene: TRBJ2-5
d_gene: TRBD1
abundance: few
v_gene: TRBV5-1

CDR3nt: TGTGCCAGCAGTTTATTGTGGGGAGGAGACAATGAGCAGTTCTTC
CDR3aa: CASSLLWGGDNEQFF
j_gene: TRBJ2-1
d_gene: .
abundance: .
v_gene: TRBV27

CDR3nt: TGTGCCAGCAGCTTAGCGGAGGGGTTCGTCTATGGCTACACCTTC
CDR3aa: CASSLAEGFVYGYTF
j_gene: TRBJ1-2
d_gene: .
abundance: few
v_gene: TRBV11-1

CDR3nt: TGTGCCTGGAGTCCGCTCCGGGACAACCGCAATCAGCCCCAGCATTTT
CDR3aa: CAWSPLRDNRNQPQHF
j_gene: TRBJ1-5
d_gene: .
abundance: few
v_gene: TRBV30

CDR3nt: TGCGCCAGCAGCCAAGATCTGCCCCGACTAGCGGGGGGAGGAGATACGCAGTATTTT
CDR3aa: CASSQDLPRLAGGGDTQYF
j_gene: TRBJ2-3
d_gene: TRBD2
abundance: .
v_gene: TRBV4-3

CDR3nt: TGTGCCAGTAGTATTTCTAGCGGGGGTTCCTACGAGCAGTACTTC
CDR3aa: CASSISSGGSYEQYF
j_gene: TRBJ2-7
d_gene: TRBD2
abundance: .
v_gene: TRBV19

CDR3nt: TGTGCCAGCAGTTACGGGTCCGGGACAGGGGGCATCTACACCTTC
CDR3aa: CASSYGSGTGGIYTF
j_gene: TRBJ1-2
d_gene: TRBD1
abundance: .
v_gene: TRBV6-5

CDR3nt: TGTGCCTGTACAGGGGCCGAAGCTTTCTTT
CDR3aa: CACTGAEAFF
j_gene: TRBJ1-1
d_gene: TRBD1
abundance: many
v_gene: TRBV30

CDR3nt: TGTGCCAGCAGCTTGGAACTAACTAGCACAGATACGCAGTATTTT
CDR3aa: CASSLELTSTDTQYF
j_gene: TRBJ2-3
d_gene: .
abundance: few
v_gene: TRBV5-4

CDR3nt: TGCGCCAGCAGGGGGGACAATGGCTACGAGCAGTACTTC
CDR3aa: CASRGDNGYEQYF
j_gene: TRBJ2-7
d_gene: .
abundance: few
v_gene: TRBV5-1

CDR3nt: TGTGCCAGCAGTTATGGACTAGACTACAATGAGCAGTTCTTC
CDR3aa: CASSYGLDYNEQFF
j_gene: TRBJ2-1
d_gene: TRBD2
abundance: .
v_gene: TRBV6-7

CDR3nt: TGTGCCAGCAGCTCCCCTGAGACCCAGTACTTC
CDR3aa: CASSSPETQYF
j_gene: TRBJ2-5
d_gene: .
abundance: many
v_gene: TRBV7-8

CDR3nt: TGTGCCAGCAGCTTAGGACAGGGGGCTGGATCCGGGGAGCTGTTTTTT
CDR3aa: CASSLGQGAGSGELFF
j_gene: TRBJ2-2
d_gene: TRBD1
abundance: once
v_gene: TRBV7-7